One and the same sample provided the 6 T cell receptor beta chains below, sequenced in a study of blood T cell repertoires in COVID-19. TCRdb keeps only in-frame clones here, not all; method: immunoSEQ multiplex PCR. The sample includes roughly 70,000 clones, around 89% of them seen just once. The sequenced material came from peripheral blood. The receptor source for this set is a woman at least 80 years old with active COVID-19.

This clone was counted only a few times. This chain uses TRBV6-4 with TRBJ2-3; 13 positions match TRBD2. V was clipped by 1 base and J by 2 bases; unmatched bases: 12. Germline assignment: CDR1 MRHNA and CDR2 SNTAGT. This CDR3 is built from 20 residues. CDR3 residues: CASSDCTSGRAFDDTDTQYF. Here the CDR3 DNA reads TGTGCCAGCAGTGACTGTACTAGCGGGAGGGCCTTTGATGACACAGATACGCAGTATTTT.

The chain has TRBV5-6 and TRBJ2-3, with a tentative D call TRBD2 (5 bases). The V end lost 4 bases, the J end lost 7 bases, and 19 bases lay between the germline ends. Germline values: CDR1 SGHDT, CDR2 YYEEEE. The CDR3 sequence is 15 residues long. This CDR3 is CASSPRTPRQNTQYF. The CDR3 bases are TGTGCCAGCAGCCCCCGGACTCCGCGTCAGAATACGCAGTATTTT.

Points on this clone: A read error may account for a junction end that differs from germline. The rearrangement links TRBV7-7 to TRBJ2-1; the match to TRBD2 covers 9 bases. Germline V CDR1 and CDR2: SSHAT, FNYEAQ (reference sequence). The length of the CDR3 is 15 residues. Here the CDR3 reads CASSPLAGHYNEQFF. The CDR3 nucleotides are TGTGCTAGCAGCCCCCTAGCGGGACACTACAATGAGCAGTTCTTC. Variable domain in full (rest from reference TRBV7-7 and TRBJ2-1): GAGVSQSPRYKVTKRGQDVTLRCDPISSHATLYWYQQALGQGPEFLTYFNYEAQPDKSGLPSDRFSAERPEGSISTLTIQRTEQRDSAMYRCASSPLAGHYNEQFFGPGTRLTVL.

V usage is TRBV18 and J usage is TRBJ1-1; unclear D gene. The V gene lost 4 bases and the J gene lost 0 bases, with 6 bases spanning the gap. The length of the CDR3 is 13 residues. CDR1 is KGHSH, CDR2 LQKENI, per germline. CDR3 region: CASSLEMNTEAFF. The DNA of the CDR3 is TGTGCCAGCTCACTCGAGATGAACACTGAAGCTTTCTTT.

The CDR3 nucleotides are TGCGCCAGCAGCCCCTCATCTCAGGGCAATGAGCAGTTCTTC. The encoded protein is CASSPSSQGNEQFF. The J gene is TRBJ2-1, the V gene TRBV5-1; TRBD1 is a possible D gene (5 bases). The V and J ends lost 4 bases and 6 bases respectively, with 14 bases between them. This CDR3 is 14 amino acids long. Germline CDR1 is SGHRS and CDR2 is YFSETQ.

The chain carries TRBV7-9 and TRBJ1-4; 7 bases fit TRBD1. Germline V gene data show CDR1 as SEHNR and CDR2 as FQNEAQ (reference sequence). This CDR3 comprises 16 residues. V trimming: 5 bases; J trimming: 0 bases; junction bases outside the gene matches: 6. The CDR3 region is CASSPDRPSTNEKLFF. The CDR3 DNA sequence: TGTGCCAGCAGCCCGGACAGGCCCTCAACTAATGAAAAACTGTTTTTT.